The clone carrying this TCR beta chain has only a few counts. Antigen unknown. About 2 micrograms of genomic DNA (from cryopreserved PBMCs) were used for TCR beta libraries. TCRdb keeps only in-frame clones here, not all; method: immunoSEQ multiplex PCR. The sample includes roughly 56,000 clones, approximately 71% of them seen just once. CDR3 size: 13 residues. Germline CDR1 and CDR2: SNHLY and FYNNEI. Trimming cost V 8 bases and J 8 bases, with 16 bases left between them. These data are taken from a study of cytotoxic CD8 clonotypes in ibrutinib-treated CLL. Study as a whole: Roughly 24 partial and 2 complete responses; at median approximately 70 months, about 14 remitted, roughly 12 progressed.

Whole-study results and caveats: Baseline clonality, above age-matched healthy donor levels, tracked circulating CD8+ T-cell counts. Public clonotypes, found uncommonly, either contracted or stayed stable on treatment.

Sequencing was performed on PBMCs, taken after 12 months of ibrutinib treatment. The chain employs TRBV2 and TRBJ2-1; tentative D call: TRBD2 (6 bases). This receptor was taken from a human donor with chronic lymphocytic leukemia. DNA of the CDR3: TGTGCCAGCGGGTGGAGGGCGAGCTATGAGCAGTTCTTC. Amino acids: CASGWRASYEQFF.